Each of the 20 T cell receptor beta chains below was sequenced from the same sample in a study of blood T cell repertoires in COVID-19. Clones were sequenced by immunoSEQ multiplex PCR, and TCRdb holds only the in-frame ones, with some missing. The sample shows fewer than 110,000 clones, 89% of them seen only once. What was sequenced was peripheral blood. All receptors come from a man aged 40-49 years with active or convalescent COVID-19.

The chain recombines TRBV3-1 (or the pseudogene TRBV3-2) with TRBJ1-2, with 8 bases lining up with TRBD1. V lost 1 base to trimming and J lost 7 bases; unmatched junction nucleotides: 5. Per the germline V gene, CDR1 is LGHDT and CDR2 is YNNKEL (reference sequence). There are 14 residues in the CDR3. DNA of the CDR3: TGTGCCAGCAGCCAAGTGGTCGACAGGGGTGGCTACACCTTC. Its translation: CASSQVVDRGGYTF.

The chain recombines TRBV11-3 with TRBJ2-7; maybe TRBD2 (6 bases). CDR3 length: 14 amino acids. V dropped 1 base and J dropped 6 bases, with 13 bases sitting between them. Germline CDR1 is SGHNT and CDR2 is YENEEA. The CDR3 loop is CASSLAQGLGEQYF. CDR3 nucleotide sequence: TGTGCCAGCAGCTTAGCTCAGGGACTTGGCGAGCAGTACTTC.

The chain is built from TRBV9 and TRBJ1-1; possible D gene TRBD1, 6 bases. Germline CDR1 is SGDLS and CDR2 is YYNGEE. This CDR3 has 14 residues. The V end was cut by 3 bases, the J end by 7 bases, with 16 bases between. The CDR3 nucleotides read TGTGCCAGCAGCGCTAGAAACAGGGTCAATGAAGCTTTCTTT. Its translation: CASSARNRVNEAFF.

CDR3 residues: CASSFRTEQYF. The CDR3 DNA is TGTGCCAGCAGTTTTAGAACCGAGCAGTACTTC. The chain uses TRBV12-3 or TRBV12-4 and TRBJ2-7; D ambiguous. Trimming pared 3 bases from V and 6 bases from J, leaving 6 bases between. The CDR3 length is 11 residues.

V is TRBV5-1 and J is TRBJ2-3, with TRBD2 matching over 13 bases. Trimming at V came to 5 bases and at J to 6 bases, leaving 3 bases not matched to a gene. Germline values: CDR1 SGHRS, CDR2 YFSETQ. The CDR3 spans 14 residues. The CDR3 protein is CASSRTSGSDTQYF. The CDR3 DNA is TGCGCCAGCAGTCGGACTAGCGGGAGTGATACGCAGTATTTT.

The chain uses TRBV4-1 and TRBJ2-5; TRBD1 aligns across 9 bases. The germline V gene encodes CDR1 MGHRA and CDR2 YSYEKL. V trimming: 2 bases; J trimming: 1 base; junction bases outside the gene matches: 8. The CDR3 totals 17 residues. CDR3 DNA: TGCGCCAGCAGCCAATCTTGGATGACAGGGGGCCAAGAGACCCAGTACTTC. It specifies CASSQSWMTGGQETQYF.

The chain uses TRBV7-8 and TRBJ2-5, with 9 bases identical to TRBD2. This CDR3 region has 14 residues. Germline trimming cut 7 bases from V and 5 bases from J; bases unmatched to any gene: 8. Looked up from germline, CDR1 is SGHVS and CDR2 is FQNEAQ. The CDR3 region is CASTHSGRSETQYF. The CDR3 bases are TGTGCCAGCACCCATAGCGGGAGATCCGAGACCCAGTACTTC.

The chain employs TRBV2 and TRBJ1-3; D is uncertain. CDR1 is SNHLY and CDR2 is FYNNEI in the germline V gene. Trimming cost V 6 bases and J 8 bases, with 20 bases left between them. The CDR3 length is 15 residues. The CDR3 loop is CASSAPPPGRDTIYF. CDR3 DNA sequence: TGTGCCAGCAGCGCCCCACCTCCCGGGAGGGACACCATATATTTT.

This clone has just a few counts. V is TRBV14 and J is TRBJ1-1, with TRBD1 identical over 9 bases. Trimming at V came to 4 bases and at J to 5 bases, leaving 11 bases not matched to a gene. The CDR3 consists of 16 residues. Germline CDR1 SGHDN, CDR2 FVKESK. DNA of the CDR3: TGTGCCAGCAGCCTAAATCACCGGGACAGGGCTACTGAAGCTTTCTTT. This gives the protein CASSLNHRDRATEAFF. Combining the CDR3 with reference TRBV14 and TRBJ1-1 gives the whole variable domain EAGVTQFPSHSVIEKGQTVTLRCDPISGHDNLYWYRRVMGKEIKFLLHFVKESKQDESGMPNNRFLAERTGGTYSTLKVQPAELEDSGVYFCASSLNHRDRATEAFFGQGTRLTVV.

The CDR3 nucleotides are TGTGCCAGCAGATGGGGCGGAGTCTATGGCTACACCTTC. Its protein product is CASRWGGVYGYTF. The chain carries TRBV6-5 and TRBJ1-2; tentative D call: TRBD1 (5 bases). Between the trimmed V and J ends, which lost 6 bases and 4 bases, there was a span of 12 bases. CDR3 length: 13 amino acids. The germline V gene has CDR1 MNHEY and CDR2 SVGAGI.

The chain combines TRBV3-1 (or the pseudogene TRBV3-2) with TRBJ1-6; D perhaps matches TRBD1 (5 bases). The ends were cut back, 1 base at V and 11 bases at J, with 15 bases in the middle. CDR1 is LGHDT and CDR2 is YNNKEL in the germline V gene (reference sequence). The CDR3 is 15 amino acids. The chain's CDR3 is CASSQVGGELAPLHF. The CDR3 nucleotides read TGTGCCAGCAGCCAAGTGGGGGGGGAATTAGCACCCCTCCACTTT.

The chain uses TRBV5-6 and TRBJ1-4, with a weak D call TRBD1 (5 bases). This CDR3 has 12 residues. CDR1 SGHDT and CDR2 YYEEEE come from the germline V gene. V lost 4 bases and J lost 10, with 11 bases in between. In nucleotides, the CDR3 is TGTGCCAGCAGCCTAGGGGTTTCAAAACTGTTTTTT. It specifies CASSLGVSKLFF.

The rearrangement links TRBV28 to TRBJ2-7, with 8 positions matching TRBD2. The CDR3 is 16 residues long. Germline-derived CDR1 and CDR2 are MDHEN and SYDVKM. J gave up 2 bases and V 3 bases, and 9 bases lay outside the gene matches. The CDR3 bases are TGTGCCAGCAGTTTCCACTTAGCGGGACTAACCTACGAGCAGTACTTC. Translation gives CASSFHLAGLTYEQYF.

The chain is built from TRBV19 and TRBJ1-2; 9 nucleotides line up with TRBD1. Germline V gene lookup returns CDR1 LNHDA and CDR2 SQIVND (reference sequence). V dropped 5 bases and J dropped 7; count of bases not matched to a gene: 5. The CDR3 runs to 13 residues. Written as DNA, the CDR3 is TGTGCCAGTAGTCCAAGGACAGGGGTTGGCTACACCTTC. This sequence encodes CASSPRTGVGYTF.

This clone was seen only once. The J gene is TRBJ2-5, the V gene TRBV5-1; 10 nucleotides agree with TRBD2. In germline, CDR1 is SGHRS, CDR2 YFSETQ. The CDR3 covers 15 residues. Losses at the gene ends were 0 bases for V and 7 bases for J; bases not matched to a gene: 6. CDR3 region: CASSLGASGSGTQYF. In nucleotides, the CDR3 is TGCGCCAGCAGCTTGGGGGCTAGCGGGAGTGGGACCCAGTACTTC.

CDR3 coding DNA: TGTGCCAGTAGTACGGGACAAACGGGGATCGGCTACACCTTC. It codes for CASSTGQTGIGYTF. This sequence joins TRBV19 and TRBJ1-2, with a possible D match to TRBD1 (6 bases). CDR1 and CDR2 from the germline V gene are LNHDA and SQIVND (reference sequence). This CDR3 comprises 14 residues. The germline V and J ends were trimmed by 4 bases and 8 bases, with 17 bases remaining between them.

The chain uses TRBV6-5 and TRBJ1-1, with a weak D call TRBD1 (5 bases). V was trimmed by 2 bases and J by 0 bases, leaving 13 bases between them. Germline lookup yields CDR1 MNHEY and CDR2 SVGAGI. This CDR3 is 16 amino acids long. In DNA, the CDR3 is TGTGCCAGCAGTTACCACAAGACAGCTATGAACACTGAAGCTTTCTTT. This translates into CASSYHKTAMNTEAFF.

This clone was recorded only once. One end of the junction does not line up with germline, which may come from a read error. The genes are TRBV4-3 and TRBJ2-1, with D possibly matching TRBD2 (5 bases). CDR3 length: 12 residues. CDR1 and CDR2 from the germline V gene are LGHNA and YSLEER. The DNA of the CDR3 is TGCGCCAGCAGCCAAACCTCCGGGATCCGACTCTTC. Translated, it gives CASSQTSGIRLF.

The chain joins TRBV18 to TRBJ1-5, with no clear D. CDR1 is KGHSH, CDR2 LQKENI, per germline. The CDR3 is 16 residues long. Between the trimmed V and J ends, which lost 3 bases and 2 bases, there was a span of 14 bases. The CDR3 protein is CASSPMRFNGNQPQHF. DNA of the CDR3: TGTGCCAGCTCACCTATGCGTTTCAACGGCAATCAGCCCCAGCATTTT.

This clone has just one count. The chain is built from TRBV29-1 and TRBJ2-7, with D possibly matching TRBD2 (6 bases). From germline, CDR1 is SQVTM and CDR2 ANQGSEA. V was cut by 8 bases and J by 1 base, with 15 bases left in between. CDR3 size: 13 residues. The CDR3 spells CSITSGTSYEQYF. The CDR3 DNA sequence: TGCAGCATAACTTCCGGGACTTCCTACGAGCAGTACTTC.